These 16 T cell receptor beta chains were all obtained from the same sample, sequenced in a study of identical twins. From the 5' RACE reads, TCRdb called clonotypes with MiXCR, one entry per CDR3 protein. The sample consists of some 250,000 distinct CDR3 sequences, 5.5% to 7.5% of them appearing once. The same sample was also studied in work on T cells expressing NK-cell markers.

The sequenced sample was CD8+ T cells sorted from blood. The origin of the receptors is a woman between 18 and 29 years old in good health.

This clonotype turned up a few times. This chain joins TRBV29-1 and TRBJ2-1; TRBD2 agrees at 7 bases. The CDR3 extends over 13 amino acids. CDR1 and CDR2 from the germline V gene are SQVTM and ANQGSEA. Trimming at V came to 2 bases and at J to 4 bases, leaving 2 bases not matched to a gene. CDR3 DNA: TGCAGCGTTGAATTAGCGGGTTACAATGAGCAGTTCTTC. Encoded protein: CSVELAGYNEQFF.

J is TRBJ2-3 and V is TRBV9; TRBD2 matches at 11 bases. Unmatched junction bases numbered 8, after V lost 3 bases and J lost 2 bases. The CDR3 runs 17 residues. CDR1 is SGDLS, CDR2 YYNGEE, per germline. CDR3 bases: TGTGCCAGCAGCGCCTCACTAGCGGGGGAGATCACAGATACGCAGTATTTT. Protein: CASSASLAGEITDTQYF.

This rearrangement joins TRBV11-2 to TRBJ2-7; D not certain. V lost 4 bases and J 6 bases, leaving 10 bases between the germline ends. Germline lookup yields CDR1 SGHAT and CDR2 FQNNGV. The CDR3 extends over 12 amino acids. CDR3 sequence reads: CASSSTSGEQYF. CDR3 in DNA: TGTGCCAGCAGCTCCACCAGTGGCGAGCAGTACTTC.

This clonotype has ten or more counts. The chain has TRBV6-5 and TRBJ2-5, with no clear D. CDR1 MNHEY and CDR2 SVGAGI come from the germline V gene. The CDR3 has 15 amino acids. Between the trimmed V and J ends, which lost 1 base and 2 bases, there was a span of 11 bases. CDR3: CASSYFRTSQETQYF. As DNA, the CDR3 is TGTGCCAGCAGTTACTTCAGGACGAGTCAAGAGACCCAGTACTTC.

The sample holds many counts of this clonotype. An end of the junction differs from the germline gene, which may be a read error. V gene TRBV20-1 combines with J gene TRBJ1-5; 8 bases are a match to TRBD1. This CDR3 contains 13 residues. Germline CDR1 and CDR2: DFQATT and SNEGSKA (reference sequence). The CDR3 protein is CSAPGQGNQPQHF. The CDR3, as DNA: TGCAGTGCTCCAGGACAGGGCAACCAGCCCCAGCATTTT.

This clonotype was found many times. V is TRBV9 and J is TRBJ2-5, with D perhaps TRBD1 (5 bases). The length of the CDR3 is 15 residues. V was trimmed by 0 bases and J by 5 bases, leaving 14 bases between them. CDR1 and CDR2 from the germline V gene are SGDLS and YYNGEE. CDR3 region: CASSVGAGLGETQYF. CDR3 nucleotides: TGTGCCAGCAGCGTAGGGGCAGGGTTAGGGGAGACCCAGTACTTC. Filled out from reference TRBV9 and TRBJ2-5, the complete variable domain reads DSGVTQTPKHLITATGQRVTLRCSPRSGDLSVYWYQQSLDQGLQFLIQYYNGEERAKGNILERFSAQQFPDLHSELNLSSLELGDSALYFCASSVGAGLGETQYFGPGTRLLVL.

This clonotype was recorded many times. The CDR3 DNA follows: TGCAGCGTTGAAGACAGCGGAATGGAGCAGTACTTC. It codes for CSVEDSGMEQYF. The V call is TRBV29-1, the J call TRBJ2-7; the D gene is possibly TRBD2 (5 bases). In germline, CDR1 is SQVTM, CDR2 ANQGSEA. CDR3 length: 12 amino acids. V was cut by 0 bases and J by 7 bases, with 10 bases left in between.

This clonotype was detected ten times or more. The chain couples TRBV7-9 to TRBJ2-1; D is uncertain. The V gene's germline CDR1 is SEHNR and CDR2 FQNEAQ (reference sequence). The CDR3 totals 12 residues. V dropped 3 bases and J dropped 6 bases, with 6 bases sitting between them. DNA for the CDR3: TGTGCCAGCAGCTTTATAGCCAATGAGCAGTTCTTC. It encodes CASSFIANEQFF.

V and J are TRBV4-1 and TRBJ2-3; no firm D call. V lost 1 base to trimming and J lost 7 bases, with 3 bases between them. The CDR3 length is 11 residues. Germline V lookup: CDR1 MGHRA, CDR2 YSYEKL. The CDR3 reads CASSQGNTQYF. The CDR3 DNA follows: TGCGCCAGCAGCCAAGGCAATACGCAGTATTTT.

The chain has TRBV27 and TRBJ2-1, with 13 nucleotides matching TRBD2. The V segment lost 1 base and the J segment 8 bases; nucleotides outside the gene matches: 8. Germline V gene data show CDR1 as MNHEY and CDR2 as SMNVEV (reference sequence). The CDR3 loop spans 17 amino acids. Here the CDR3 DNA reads TGTGCCAGCAGTTTATATAGGACTAGCGGGAGCTTAGATGAGCAGTTCTTC. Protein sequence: CASSLYRTSGSLDEQFF.

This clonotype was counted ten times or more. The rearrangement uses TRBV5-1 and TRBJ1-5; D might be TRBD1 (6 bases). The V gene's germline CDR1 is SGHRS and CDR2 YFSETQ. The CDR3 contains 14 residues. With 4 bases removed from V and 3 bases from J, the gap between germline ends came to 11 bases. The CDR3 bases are TGCGCCAGCAGCCCGGACAGCCCCAATCAGCCCCAGCATTTT. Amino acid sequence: CASSPDSPNQPQHF.

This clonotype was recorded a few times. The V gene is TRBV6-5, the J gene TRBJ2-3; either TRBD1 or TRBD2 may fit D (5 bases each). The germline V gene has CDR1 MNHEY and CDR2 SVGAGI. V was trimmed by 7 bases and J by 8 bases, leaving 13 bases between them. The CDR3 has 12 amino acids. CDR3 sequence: CASTSTGRTQYF. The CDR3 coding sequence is TGTGCCAGCACAAGTACGGGGCGTACGCAGTATTTT.

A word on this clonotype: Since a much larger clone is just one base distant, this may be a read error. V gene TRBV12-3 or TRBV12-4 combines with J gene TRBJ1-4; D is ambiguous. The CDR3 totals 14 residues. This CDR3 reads CASSVDTPNEKPFF. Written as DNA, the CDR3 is TGTGCCAGCAGTGTCGACACACCGAATGAAAAACCGTTTTTT.

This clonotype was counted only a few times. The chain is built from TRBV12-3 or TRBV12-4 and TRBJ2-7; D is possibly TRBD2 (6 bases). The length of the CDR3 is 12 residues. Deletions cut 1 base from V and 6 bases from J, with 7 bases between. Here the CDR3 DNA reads TGTGCCAGCAGTTTAGTCGGGAGCGAGCAGTACTTC. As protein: CASSLVGSEQYF.

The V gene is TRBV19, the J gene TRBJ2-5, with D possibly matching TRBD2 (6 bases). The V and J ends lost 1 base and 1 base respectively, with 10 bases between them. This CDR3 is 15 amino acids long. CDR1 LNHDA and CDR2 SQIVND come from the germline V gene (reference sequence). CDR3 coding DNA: TGTGCCAGTAGTATAGGTGGCGGGATCCAAGAGACCCAGTACTTC. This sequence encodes CASSIGGGIQETQYF. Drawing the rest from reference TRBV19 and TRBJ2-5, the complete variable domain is DGGITQSPKYLFRKEGQNVTLSCEQNLNHDAMYWYRQDPGQGLRLIYYSQIVNDFQKGDIAEGYSVSREKKESFPLTVTSAQKNPTAFYLCASSIGGGIQETQYFGPGTRLLVL.

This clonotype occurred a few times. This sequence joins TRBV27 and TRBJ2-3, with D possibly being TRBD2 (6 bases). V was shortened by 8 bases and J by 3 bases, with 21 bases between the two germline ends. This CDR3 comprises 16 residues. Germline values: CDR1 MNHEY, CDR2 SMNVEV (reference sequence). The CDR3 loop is CASQEARGGKTDTQYF. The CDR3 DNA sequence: TGTGCCAGCCAGGAGGCCCGGGGCGGGAAGACAGATACGCAGTATTTT.